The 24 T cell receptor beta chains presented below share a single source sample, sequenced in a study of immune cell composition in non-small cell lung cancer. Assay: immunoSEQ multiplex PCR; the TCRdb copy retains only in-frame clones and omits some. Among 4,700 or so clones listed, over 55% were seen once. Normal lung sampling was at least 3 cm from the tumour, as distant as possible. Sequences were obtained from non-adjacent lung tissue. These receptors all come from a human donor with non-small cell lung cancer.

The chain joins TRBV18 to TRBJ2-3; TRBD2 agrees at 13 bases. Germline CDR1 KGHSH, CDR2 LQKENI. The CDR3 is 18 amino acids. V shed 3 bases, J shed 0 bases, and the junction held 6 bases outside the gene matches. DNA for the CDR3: TGTGCCAGCTCACCCCGGACTAGCGGGAGTCTGAGCACAGATACGCAGTATTTT. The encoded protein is CASSPRTSGSLSTDTQYF.

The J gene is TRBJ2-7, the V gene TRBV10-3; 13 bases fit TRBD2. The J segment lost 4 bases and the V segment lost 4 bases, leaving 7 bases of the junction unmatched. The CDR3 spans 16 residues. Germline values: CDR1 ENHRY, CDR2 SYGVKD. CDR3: CAISGPGLAGEYEQYF. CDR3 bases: TGTGCCATCAGTGGCCCCGGACTAGCGGGAGAGTACGAGCAGTACTTC.

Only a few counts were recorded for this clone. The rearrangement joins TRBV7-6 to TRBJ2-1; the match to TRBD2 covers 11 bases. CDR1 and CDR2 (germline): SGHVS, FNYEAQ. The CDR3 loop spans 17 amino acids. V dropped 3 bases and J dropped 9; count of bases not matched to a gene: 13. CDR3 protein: CASSFVLAGGEGSEQFF. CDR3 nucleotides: TGTGCCAGCAGCTTCGTGCTAGCGGGGGGCGAGGGCAGTGAGCAGTTCTTC.

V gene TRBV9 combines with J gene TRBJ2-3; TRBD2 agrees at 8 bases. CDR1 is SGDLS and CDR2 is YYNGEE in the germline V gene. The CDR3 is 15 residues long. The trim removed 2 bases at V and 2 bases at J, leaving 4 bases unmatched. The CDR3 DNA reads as TGTGCCAGCAGCGTGGGACTAGTCGCCACAGATACGCAGTATTTT. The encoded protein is CASSVGLVATDTQYF.

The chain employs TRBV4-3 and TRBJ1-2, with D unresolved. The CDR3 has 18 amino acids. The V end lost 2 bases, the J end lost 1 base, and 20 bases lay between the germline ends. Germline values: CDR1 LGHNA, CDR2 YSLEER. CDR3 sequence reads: CASSQLVGASSVNYGYTF. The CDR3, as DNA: TGCGCCAGCAGCCAACTTGTGGGAGCAAGTTCGGTTAACTATGGCTACACCTTC.

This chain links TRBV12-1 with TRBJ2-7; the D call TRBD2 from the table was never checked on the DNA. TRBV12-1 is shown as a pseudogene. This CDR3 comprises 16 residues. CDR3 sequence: CASSFPLAGCSYEQYF. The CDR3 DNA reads TGTGCCAGCAGCTTCCCCTTAGCGGGCTGCTCCTACGAGCAGTACTTC.

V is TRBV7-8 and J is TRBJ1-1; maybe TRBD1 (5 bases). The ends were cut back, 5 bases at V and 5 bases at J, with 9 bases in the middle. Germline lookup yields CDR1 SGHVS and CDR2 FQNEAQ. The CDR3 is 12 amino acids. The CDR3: CASSPRVTEAFF. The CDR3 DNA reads TGTGCCAGCAGCCCCAGGGTTACTGAAGCTTTCTTT.

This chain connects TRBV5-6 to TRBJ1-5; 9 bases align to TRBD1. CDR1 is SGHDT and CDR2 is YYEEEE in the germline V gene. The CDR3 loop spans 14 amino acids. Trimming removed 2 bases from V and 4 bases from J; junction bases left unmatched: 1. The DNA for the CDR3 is TGTGCCAGCAGCTTTGGGACAGGGAATCAGCCCCAGCATTTT. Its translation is CASSFGTGNQPQHF.

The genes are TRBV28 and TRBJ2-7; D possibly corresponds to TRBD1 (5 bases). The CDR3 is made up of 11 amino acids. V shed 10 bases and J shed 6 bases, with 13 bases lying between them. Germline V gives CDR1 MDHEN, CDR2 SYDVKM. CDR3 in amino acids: CATKYGAEQYF. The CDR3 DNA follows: TGTGCCACCAAATATGGGGCCGAGCAGTACTTC.

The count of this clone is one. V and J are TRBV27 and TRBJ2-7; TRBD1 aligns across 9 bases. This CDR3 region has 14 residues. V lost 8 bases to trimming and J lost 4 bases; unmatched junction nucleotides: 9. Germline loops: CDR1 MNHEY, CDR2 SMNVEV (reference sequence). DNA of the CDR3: TGTGCCAGCGGAAAGGACAGGGGTTTTTACGAGCAGTACTTC. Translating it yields CASGKDRGFYEQYF.

CDR3 coding DNA: TGCGCCAGCAGCGATACCGGGACAGGGGGGATATATGGCTACACCTTC. This encodes CASSDTGTGGIYGYTF. The V and J genes are TRBV5-1 and TRBJ1-2, with 11 bases fitting TRBD1. The CDR3 has 16 residues. CDR1 and CDR2 (germline): SGHRS, YFSETQ. V lost 4 bases to trimming and J lost 5 bases; unmatched junction nucleotides: 10. Full variable domain (missing parts from reference TRBV5-1 and TRBJ1-2): KAGVTQTPRYLIKTRGQQVTLSCSPISGHRSVSWYQQTPGQGLQFLFEYFSETQRNKGNFPGRFSGRQFSNSRSEMNVSTLELGDSALYLCASSDTGTGGIYGYTFGSGTRLTVV.

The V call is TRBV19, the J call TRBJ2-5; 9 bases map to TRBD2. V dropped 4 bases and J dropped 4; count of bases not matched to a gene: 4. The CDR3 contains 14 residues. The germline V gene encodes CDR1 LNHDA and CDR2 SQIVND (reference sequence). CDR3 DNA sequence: TGTGCCAGTAGTAAGAGGACTAGCGCAGAGACCCAGTACTTC. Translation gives CASSKRTSAETQYF.

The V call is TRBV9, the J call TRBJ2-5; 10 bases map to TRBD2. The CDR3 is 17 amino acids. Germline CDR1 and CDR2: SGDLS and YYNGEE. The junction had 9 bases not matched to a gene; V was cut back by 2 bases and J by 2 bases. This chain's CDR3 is CASSVIPAGGGQETQYF. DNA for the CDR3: TGTGCCAGCAGCGTGATCCCAGCGGGAGGGGGACAAGAGACCCAGTACTTC. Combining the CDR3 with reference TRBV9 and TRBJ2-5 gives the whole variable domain DSGVTQTPKHLITATGQRVTLRCSPRSGDLSVYWYQQSLDQGLQFLIQYYNGEERAKGNILERFSAQQFPDLHSELNLSSLELGDSALYFCASSVIPAGGGQETQYFGPGTRLLVL.

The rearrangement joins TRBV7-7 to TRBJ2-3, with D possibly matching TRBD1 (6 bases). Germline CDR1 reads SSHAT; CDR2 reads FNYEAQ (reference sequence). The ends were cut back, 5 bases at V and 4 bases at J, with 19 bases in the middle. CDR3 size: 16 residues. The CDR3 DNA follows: TGTGCCAGCAGCCCGCCGGGACAAGGAGCCCCAGATACGCAGTATTTT. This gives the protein CASSPPGQGAPDTQYF.

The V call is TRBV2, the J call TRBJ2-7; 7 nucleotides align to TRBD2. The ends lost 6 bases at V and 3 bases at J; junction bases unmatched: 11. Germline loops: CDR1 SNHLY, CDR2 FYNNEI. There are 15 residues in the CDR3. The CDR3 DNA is TGTGCCAGCAGCCGGGGGGAGAGAGGGGTCTACGAGCAGTACTTC. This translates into CASSRGERGVYEQYF.

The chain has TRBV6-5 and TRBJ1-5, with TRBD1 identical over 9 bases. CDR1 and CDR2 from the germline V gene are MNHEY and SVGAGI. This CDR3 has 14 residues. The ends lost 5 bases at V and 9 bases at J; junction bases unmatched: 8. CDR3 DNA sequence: TGTGCCAGCAGTGCGACAGGGGGTCTGCGGCCCCAGCATTTT. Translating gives CASSATGGLRPQHF.

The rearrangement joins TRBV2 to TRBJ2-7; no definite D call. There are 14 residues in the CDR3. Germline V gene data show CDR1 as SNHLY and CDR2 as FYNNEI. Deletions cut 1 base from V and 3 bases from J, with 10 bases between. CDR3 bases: TGTGCCAGCAGTGAAGGGCGGTCGGGCTACGAGCAGTACTTC. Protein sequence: CASSEGRSGYEQYF.

CDR3 nucleotide sequence: TGTGCCAGCAGCCCCCAGGGTTCATTAGAGACCCAGTACTTC. It yields the protein CASSPQGSLETQYF. This chain connects TRBV11-1 to TRBJ2-5; tentative D call: TRBD1 (5 bases). The V and J ends lost 5 bases and 4 bases respectively, with 14 bases between them. The CDR3 sequence is 14 residues long. Per the germline V gene, CDR1 is SGHAT and CDR2 is FQDESV (reference sequence).

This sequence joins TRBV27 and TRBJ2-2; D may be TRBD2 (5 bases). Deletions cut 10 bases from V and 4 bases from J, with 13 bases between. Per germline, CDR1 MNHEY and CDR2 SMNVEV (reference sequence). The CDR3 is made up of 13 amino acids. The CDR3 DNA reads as TGTGCCACCGCGGCTAGCCCCACCGGGGAGCTGTTTTTT. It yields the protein CATAASPTGELFF.

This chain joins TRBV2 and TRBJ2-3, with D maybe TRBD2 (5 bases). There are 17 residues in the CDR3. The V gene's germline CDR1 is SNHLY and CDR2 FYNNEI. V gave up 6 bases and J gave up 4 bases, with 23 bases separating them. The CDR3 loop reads CASSGIGVRVFADTQYF. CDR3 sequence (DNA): TGTGCCAGCAGCGGGATCGGGGTTCGGGTGTTCGCAGATACGCAGTATTTT.

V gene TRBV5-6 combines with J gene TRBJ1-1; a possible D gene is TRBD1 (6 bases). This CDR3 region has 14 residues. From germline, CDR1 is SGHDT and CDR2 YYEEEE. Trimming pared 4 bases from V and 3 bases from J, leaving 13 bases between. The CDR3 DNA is TGTGCCAGCAGCGGGGAGGGGGGGTACACTGAAGCTTTCTTT. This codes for CASSGEGGYTEAFF.

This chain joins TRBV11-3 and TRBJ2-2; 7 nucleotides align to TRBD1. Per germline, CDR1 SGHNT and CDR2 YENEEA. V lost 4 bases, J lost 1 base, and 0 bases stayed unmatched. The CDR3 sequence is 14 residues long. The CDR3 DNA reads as TGTGCCAGCAGCTGGGACAGGAACACCGGGGAGCTGTTTTTT. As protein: CASSWDRNTGELFF.

In DNA, the CDR3 is TGCGCCAGCAGTGAGTCTGGCAGGGGTACGTACACTGAAGCTTTCTTT. This codes for CASSESGRGTYTEAFF. V usage is TRBV10-2 and J usage is TRBJ1-1, with a tentative D call TRBD1 (6 bases). CDR1 is WSHSY, CDR2 SAAADI, per germline. CDR3 length: 16 residues. With 0 bases removed from V and 3 bases from J, the gap between germline ends came to 14 bases.

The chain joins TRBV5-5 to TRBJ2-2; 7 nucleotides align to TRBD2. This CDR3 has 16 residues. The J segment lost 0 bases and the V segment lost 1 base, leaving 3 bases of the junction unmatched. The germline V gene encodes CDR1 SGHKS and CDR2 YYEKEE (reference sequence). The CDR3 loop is CASSLYAGANTGELFF. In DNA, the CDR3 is TGTGCCAGCAGCTTGTACGCGGGAGCGAACACCGGGGAGCTGTTTTTT.